Shown below are 20 T cell receptor beta chains from a single sample sequenced in a study of regulatory T cells in long-lasting Graves disease. Specified time point: newly diagnosed GD, antithyroid drugs for less than 3 months. RNA from PBMCs was the source of the TCR library. TCR beta libraries were built with iRepertoire HTBI primers and Arm-PCR of CDR3 regions. TCRdb reprocessed the multiplex PCR reads via MiXCR and lists one record per CDR3 protein. The sample lists approximately 310,000 distinct CDR3 sequences; under 20% were seen once. The source was peripheral blood mononuclear cells (PBMCs), collected at new diagnosis, from a patient treated with antithyroid drugs. The receptors were sampled from a female donor with Graves disease.

This chain uses TRBV28 with TRBJ1-5; the D is unclear. Per germline, CDR1 MDHEN and CDR2 SYDVKM. CDR3 size: 16 residues. Between the trimmed V and J ends, which lost 3 bases and 2 bases, there was a span of 14 bases. The CDR3 DNA follows: TGTGCCAGCAGTTTTGGCGCAGAGTGGGGCAATCAGCCCCAGCATTTT. It encodes CASSFGAEWGNQPQHF. The variable domain in full, with the rest retrieved from reference TRBV28 and TRBJ1-5, is DVKVTQSSRYLVKRTGEKVFLECVQDMDHENMFWYRQDPGLGLRLIYFSYDVKMKEKGDIPEGYSVSREKKERFSLILESASTNQTSMYLCASSFGAEWGNQPQHFGDGTRLSIL.

Comment on this clonotype: Without the conserved terminal phenylalanine or tryptophan, this CDR3 likely stems from a read error. The genes are TRBV30 and TRBJ2-3; 7 bases are shared with TRBD2. Trimming took 0 bases from V and 6 from J; bases not matched to a gene: 12. The CDR3 contains 16 residues. Looked up from germline, CDR1 is GTSNPN and CDR2 is SVGIG (reference sequence). CDR3 amino acids: CAWSVLSGGRWDTQYC. In DNA form, the CDR3 reads TGTGCCTGGAGTGTACTATCGGGAGGCCGCTGGGATACGCAGTATTGT.

This clonotype occurred many times. CDR3 DNA sequence: TGTGCCAGCAGTCAGATCGGGGCAGATACGCAGTATTTT. Its protein is CASSQIGADTQYF. The rearrangement joins TRBV28 to TRBJ2-3, with D possibly being TRBD2 (5 bases). Deletions cut 5 bases from V and 4 bases from J, with 10 bases between. This CDR3 is built from 13 residues. CDR1 is MDHEN and CDR2 is SYDVKM in the germline V gene.

This clonotype was observed a single time. This chain uses TRBV11-2 with TRBJ2-3; 10 bases are a match to TRBD1. Judging by the DNA end, TRBJ2-5 fits better; the J call may be wrong. The CDR3 length is 14 residues. Germline V gives CDR1 SGHAT, CDR2 FQNNGV. The CDR3 protein is CASTSGQGWETQYF. CDR3 sequence (DNA): TGTGCCAGCACCTCGGGACAGGGGTGGGAGACCCAGTACTTC.

The chain recombines TRBV12-3 or TRBV12-4 with TRBJ2-1; D not resolved. The CDR3 spans 14 residues. The V end lost 2 bases, the J end lost 5 bases, and 10 bases lay between the germline ends. The CDR3 reads CASSLRLGDNEQFF. The CDR3 nucleotides are TGTGCCAGCAGTTTAAGGCTAGGCGACAATGAGCAGTTCTTC.

This clonotype appeared many times. The chain employs TRBV19 and TRBJ2-7, with a tentative D call TRBD2 (6 bases). The CDR3 runs to 14 residues. Trimming removed 4 bases at V and 0 bases at J, with 10 bases between. CDR1 and CDR2 (germline): LNHDA, SQIVND (reference sequence). The CDR3 nucleotides are TGTGCCAGTAGTACGGGACTCCACTCCTACGAGCAGTACTTC. This gives the protein CASSTGLHSYEQYF.

The chain links TRBV11-2 to TRBJ2-1; 11 bases agree with TRBD2. The ends lost 7 bases at V and 0 bases at J; junction bases unmatched: 5. The CDR3 covers 16 residues. Germline CDR1 is SGHAT and CDR2 is FQNNGV. The CDR3 DNA is TGTGCCAGCAACACCGGACTAGCGGGCTCCTACAATGAGCAGTTCTTC. This translates into CASNTGLAGSYNEQFF.

This chain uses TRBV28 with TRBJ2-2, with D possibly matching TRBD2 (6 bases). CDR3 length: 15 amino acids. V shed 3 bases and J shed 4 bases, with 12 bases lying between them. The germline V gene has CDR1 MDHEN and CDR2 SYDVKM. The CDR3 DNA follows: TGTGCCAGCAGTTTGATGGAGGGTGGCACCGGGGAGCTGTTTTTT. Protein: CASSLMEGGTGELFF.

To note about this clonotype: A far larger clone is just one base off, so this is likely a read error. The chain combines TRBV11-3 with TRBJ1-1; TRBD1 matches 7 bases. The CDR3 loop spans 18 amino acids. J lost 2 bases, V lost 7 bases, and 19 bases had no gene match. Germline CDR1 reads SGHNT; CDR2 reads YENEEA. This chain's CDR3 is CASTLARQGGVINTEAFF. The CDR3 region has the DNA TGTGCCAGCACCCTAGCCCGCCAGGGGGGGGTCATAAACACTGAAGCTTTCTTT.

This clonotype was seen at least ten times. V gene TRBV2 combines with J gene TRBJ1-5, with TRBD1 identical over 8 bases. The CDR3 is 13 amino acids. Unmatched junction bases numbered 4, after V lost 5 bases and J lost 7 bases. CDR1 is SNHLY and CDR2 is FYNNEI in the germline V gene. Here the CDR3 reads CASSSGGRQPQHF. The CDR3 DNA is TGTGCCAGCAGTTCAGGGGGCCGGCAGCCCCAGCATTTT.

Ten or more counts support this clonotype. V gene TRBV20-1 combines with J gene TRBJ2-5; 8 bases agree with TRBD2. The CDR3 runs to 13 residues. Germline-derived CDR1 and CDR2 are DFQATT and SNEGSKA (reference sequence). The CDR3, as DNA: TGCAGGAGGGCCGGGAGGGTAGGAGAGACCCAGTACTTC. As protein: CRRAGRVGETQYF.

This clonotype was recorded many times. The chain employs TRBV11-1 and TRBJ2-3; the D is unclear. Germline V gene data show CDR1 as SGHAT and CDR2 as FQDESV (reference sequence). The CDR3 covers 14 residues. Trimming stripped 4 bases from V and 6 bases from J, with 14 bases between. The CDR3 sequence: CASSWPLAPDTQYF. The CDR3 nucleotides are TGTGCCAGCAGCTGGCCCCTCGCCCCGGATACGCAGTATTTT.

This clonotype was seen a handful of times. A read error is possible here, since a much larger clone lies one base away. This chain connects TRBV5-1 to TRBJ1-1; D ambiguous. Germline CDR1 and CDR2: SGHRS and YFSETQ. Trimming stripped 7 bases from V and 3 bases from J, with 13 bases between. This CDR3 has 13 amino acids. The CDR3 sequence is CASGRLRDTEAFF. The CDR3 coding sequence is TGCGCCAGCGGCCGTCTCCGGGACACTGAAGCTTTCTTT.

The genes are TRBV28 and TRBJ1-4; a weak D match, TRBD1 (5 bases). V was clipped by 6 bases and J by 4 bases, with 15 bases between them. From germline, CDR1 is MDHEN and CDR2 SYDVKM. This CDR3 comprises 15 residues. The CDR3 region has the DNA TGTGCCAGCAGCCGACGGGGACTTCGTAATGAAAAACTGTTTTTT. Amino acid sequence: CASSRRGLRNEKLFF. The whole variable domain, remainder taken from reference TRBV28 and TRBJ1-4, is DVKVTQSSRYLVKRTGEKVFLECVQDMDHENMFWYRQDPGLGLRLIYFSYDVKMKEKGDIPEGYSVSREKKERFSLILESASTNQTSMYLCASSRRGLRNEKLFFGSGTQLSVL.

Comments on this clonotype: This likely traces to a read error, being one base from a far larger clone. This sequence joins TRBV11-2 and TRBJ2-5, with 7 bases lining up with TRBD2. The CDR3 extends over 14 amino acids. Germline trimming cut 6 bases from V and 11 bases from J; bases unmatched to any gene: 15. Germline V CDR1 and CDR2: SGHAT, FQNNGV. CDR3: CASREGGSTHQQYF. CDR3 DNA: TGTGCCAGCAGGGAGGGCGGGAGTACCCACCAGCAGTACTTC.

In this sample, this clonotype turned up many times. The CDR3 coding sequence is TGTGCCAGCAGTTTAGCCTCGACCGGGGGGACCCAGTACTTC. Its protein is CASSLASTGGTQYF. The chain joins TRBV12-3 or TRBV12-4 to TRBJ2-5, with TRBD2 as a possible D gene (6 bases). CDR3 size: 14 residues. The germline V and J ends were trimmed by 0 bases and 7 bases, with 12 bases remaining between them.

This clonotype was observed many times. This chain joins TRBV11-1 and TRBJ2-3, with 11 bases identical to TRBD2. After removal of 4 bases from V and 3 bases from J, the junction contained 12 bases not matched to a gene. This CDR3 spans 18 amino acids. Germline V gives CDR1 SGHAT, CDR2 FQDESV (reference sequence). DNA for the CDR3: TGTGCCAGCAGCTCGTCCGACGTACTAGCGGGAGTTACAGATACGCAGTATTTT. Translation gives CASSSSDVLAGVTDTQYF.

The table lists this clonotype with many counts. This sequence joins TRBV5-1 and TRBJ2-1; possibly TRBD1 for D (6 bases). V lost 5 bases, J lost 2 bases, and 11 bases lay in between. Looked up from germline, CDR1 is SGHRS and CDR2 is YFSETQ. There are 14 residues in the CDR3. In nucleotides, the CDR3 is TGCGCCAGCAGGAATGGGGGCGCCTACAATGAGCAGTTCTTC. It specifies CASRNGGAYNEQFF.

This clonotype was found a few times. The V and J genes are TRBV6-5 and TRBJ1-6; perhaps TRBD1 as D (5 bases). From germline, CDR1 is MNHEY and CDR2 SVGAGI. The V gene lost 2 bases and the J gene lost 7 bases, with 18 bases spanning the gap. The CDR3 has 17 amino acids. This chain's CDR3 is CASSYPVGEGINSPLHF. CDR3 bases: TGTGCCAGCAGTTACCCGGTGGGGGAAGGAATAAATTCACCCCTCCACTTT.

The CDR3 region is CASTTPRQFGLAGIEKQFF. In DNA, the CDR3 is TGTGCCAGCACCACCCCCCGCCAATTCGGACTAGCGGGAATAGAGAAGCAGTTCTTC. The chain recombines TRBV28 with TRBJ2-1; 12 bases line up with TRBD2. V gave up 7 bases and J gave up 11 bases; unmatched junction bases: 24. The germline gives CDR1 MDHEN, CDR2 SYDVKM. The CDR3 length is 19 residues.